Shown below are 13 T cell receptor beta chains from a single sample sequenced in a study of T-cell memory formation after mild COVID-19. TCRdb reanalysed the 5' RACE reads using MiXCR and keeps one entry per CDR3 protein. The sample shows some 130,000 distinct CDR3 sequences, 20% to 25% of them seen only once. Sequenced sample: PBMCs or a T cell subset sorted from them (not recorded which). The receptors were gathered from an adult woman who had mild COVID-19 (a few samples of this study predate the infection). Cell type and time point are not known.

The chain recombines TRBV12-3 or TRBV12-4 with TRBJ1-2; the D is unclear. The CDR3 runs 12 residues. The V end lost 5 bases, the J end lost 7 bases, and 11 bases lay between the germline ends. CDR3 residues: CASSDNAFGYTF. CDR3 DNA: TGTGCCAGCAGTGATAACGCTTTTGGCTACACCTTC.

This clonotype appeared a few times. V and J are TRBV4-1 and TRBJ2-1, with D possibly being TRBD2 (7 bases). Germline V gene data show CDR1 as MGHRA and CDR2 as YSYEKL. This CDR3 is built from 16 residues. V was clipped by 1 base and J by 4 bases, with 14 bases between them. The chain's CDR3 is CASSQVGGGLYNEQFF. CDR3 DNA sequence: TGCGCCAGCAGCCAAGTAGGCGGGGGCCTTTACAATGAGCAGTTCTTC.

The CDR3 protein is CASSLGGLTEAFF. CDR3 bases: TGTGCCAGCAGTTTGGGGGGTCTCACTGAAGCTTTCTTT. V is TRBV12-3 or TRBV12-4 and J is TRBJ1-1, with D possibly being TRBD1 (5 bases). Trimming pared 3 bases from V and 4 bases from J, leaving 9 bases between. The CDR3 spans 13 residues.

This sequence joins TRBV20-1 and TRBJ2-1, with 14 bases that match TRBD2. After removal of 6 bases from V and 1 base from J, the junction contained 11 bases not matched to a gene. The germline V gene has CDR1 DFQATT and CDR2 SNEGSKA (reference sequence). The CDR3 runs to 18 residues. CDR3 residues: CSANPGLAGEGSYNEQFF. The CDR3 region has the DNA TGCAGTGCGAACCCGGGACTAGCGGGAGAAGGGTCCTACAATGAGCAGTTCTTC.

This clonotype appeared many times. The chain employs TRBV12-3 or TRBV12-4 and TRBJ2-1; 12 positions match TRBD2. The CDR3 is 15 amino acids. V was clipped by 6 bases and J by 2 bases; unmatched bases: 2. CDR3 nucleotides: TGTGCCAGCAGCCTAGCGGGAGGGGCCTACAATGAGCAGTTCTTC. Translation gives CASSLAGGAYNEQFF.

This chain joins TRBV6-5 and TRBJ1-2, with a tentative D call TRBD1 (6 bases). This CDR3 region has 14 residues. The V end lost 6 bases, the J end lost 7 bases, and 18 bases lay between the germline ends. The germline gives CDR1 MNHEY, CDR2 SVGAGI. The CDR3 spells CASRPDRYGGGYTF. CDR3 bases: TGTGCCAGCAGACCCGACAGGTACGGAGGTGGCTACACCTTC.

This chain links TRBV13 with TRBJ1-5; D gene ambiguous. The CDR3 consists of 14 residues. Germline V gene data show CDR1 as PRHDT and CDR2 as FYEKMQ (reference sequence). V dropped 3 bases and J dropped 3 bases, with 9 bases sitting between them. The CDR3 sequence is CASSFGRYNQPQHF. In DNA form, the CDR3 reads TGTGCCAGCAGCTTTGGCAGGTACAATCAGCCCCAGCATTTT. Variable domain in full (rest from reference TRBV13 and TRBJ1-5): AAGVIQSPRHLIKEKRETATLKCYPIPRHDTVYWYQQGPGQDPQFLISFYEKMQSDKGSIPDRFSAQQFSDYHSELNMSSLELGDSALYFCASSFGRYNQPQHFGDGTRLSIL.

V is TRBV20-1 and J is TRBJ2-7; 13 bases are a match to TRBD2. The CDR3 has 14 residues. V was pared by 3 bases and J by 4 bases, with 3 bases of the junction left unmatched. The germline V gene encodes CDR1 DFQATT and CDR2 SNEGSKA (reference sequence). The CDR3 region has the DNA TGCAGTGCTAGGTGGACTAGCGGGAGTTACGAGCAGTACTTC. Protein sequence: CSARWTSGSYEQYF.

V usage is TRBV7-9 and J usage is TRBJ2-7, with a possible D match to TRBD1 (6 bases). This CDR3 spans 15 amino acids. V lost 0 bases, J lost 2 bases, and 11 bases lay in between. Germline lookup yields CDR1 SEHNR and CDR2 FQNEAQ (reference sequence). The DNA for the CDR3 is TGTGCCAGCAGCTTAGCGTTCAGGGGCGCCTACGAGCAGTACTTC. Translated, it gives CASSLAFRGAYEQYF.

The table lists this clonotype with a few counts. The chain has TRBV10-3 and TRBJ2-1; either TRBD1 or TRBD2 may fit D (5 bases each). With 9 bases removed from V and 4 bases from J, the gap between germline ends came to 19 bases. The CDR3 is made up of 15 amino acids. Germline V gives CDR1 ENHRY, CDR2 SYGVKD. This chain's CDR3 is CAIGPPGRSYNEQFF. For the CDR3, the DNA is TGTGCCATTGGCCCTCCGGGACGGAGTTACAATGAGCAGTTCTTC.

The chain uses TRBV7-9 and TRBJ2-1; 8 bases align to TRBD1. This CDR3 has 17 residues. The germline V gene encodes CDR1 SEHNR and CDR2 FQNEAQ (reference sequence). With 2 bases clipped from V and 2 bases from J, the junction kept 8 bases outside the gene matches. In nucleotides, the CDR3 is TGTGCCAGCAGCTTACCGATGACAGGGGAGGCCTACAATGAGCAGTTCTTC. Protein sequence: CASSLPMTGEAYNEQFF.

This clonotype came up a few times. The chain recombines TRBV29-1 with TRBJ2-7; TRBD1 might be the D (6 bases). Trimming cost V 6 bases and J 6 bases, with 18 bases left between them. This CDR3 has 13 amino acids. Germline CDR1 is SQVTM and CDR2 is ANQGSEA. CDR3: CSVLGTHGLEQYF. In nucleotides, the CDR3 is TGCAGCGTCCTCGGGACACACGGGCTCGAGCAGTACTTC.

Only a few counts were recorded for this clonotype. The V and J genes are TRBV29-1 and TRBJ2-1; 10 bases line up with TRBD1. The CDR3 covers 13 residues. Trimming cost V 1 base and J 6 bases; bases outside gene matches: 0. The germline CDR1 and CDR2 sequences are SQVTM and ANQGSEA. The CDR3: CSVEGTGGNEQFF. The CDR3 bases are TGCAGCGTTGAAGGGACAGGGGGCAATGAGCAGTTCTTC.